One and the same sample provided the 21 T cell receptor beta chains below, sequenced in a study of cytomegalovirus exposure and HLA in healthy donors. PCR involved 60 Vbeta and 13 Jbeta primers. The data were produced by immunoSEQ multiplex PCR, yet TCRdb's version contains in-frame clones alone and is incomplete. The profile shows about 110,000 clones, about 16% of them singletons. Specimen: PBMCs. All receptors derive from a woman aged 18-29 years in good health and CMV-seronegative.

This sequence joins TRBV28 and TRBJ2-4; 8 positions agree with TRBD2. Germline CDR1 MDHEN, CDR2 SYDVKM. This CDR3 comprises 13 residues. J lost 14 bases, V lost 6 bases, and 12 bases had no gene match. This chain's CDR3 is CASSRGTRQMKYF. CDR3 sequence (DNA): TGTGCCAGCAGCCGGGGGACTAGGCAGATGAAGTACTTC.

This clone was counted only a few times. The chain links TRBV9 to TRBJ2-7; possible D gene TRBD2, 7 bases. Germline assignment: CDR1 SGDLS and CDR2 YYNGEE. The CDR3 covers 16 residues. Trimming stripped 5 bases from V and 2 bases from J, with 20 bases between. The CDR3 region is CASSLGGLAETYEQYF. The DNA for the CDR3 is TGTGCCAGCAGTCTAGGGGGTCTAGCGGAGACCTACGAGCAGTACTTC.

V gene TRBV6-6 combines with J gene TRBJ2-7; a possible D gene is TRBD1 (6 bases). Germline assignment: CDR1 MNHNY and CDR2 SVGAGI (reference sequence). V was trimmed by 6 bases and J by 2 bases, leaving 14 bases between them. This CDR3 is 14 amino acids long. The CDR3: CASSTPDRAYEQYF. The CDR3 DNA follows: TGTGCCAGCAGCACCCCGGACAGAGCCTACGAGCAGTACTTC.

This clone has just a few counts. The CDR3 loop is CASSPGISHGYTF. DNA for the CDR3: TGTGCCAGCAGCCCAGGGATCTCCCATGGCTACACCTTC. The chain is built from TRBV7-2 and TRBJ1-2; possibly TRBD1 for D (5 bases). The germline V gene encodes CDR1 SGHTA and CDR2 FQGNSA. CDR3 size: 13 residues. V was shortened by 5 bases and J by 6 bases, with 13 bases between the two germline ends.

J is TRBJ2-1 and V is TRBV29-1; D may be TRBD1 (7 bases). V gave up 7 bases and J gave up 7 bases, with 11 bases separating them. Germline lookup yields CDR1 SQVTM and CDR2 ANQGSEA. CDR3 length: 11 residues. The CDR3 reads CSAPGGNEQFF. The CDR3 region has the DNA TGCAGCGCCCCAGGGGGGAATGAGCAGTTCTTC.

This clone showed up just a few times. The V call is TRBV25-1, the J call TRBJ2-1, with D perhaps matching TRBD2 (6 bases). This CDR3 is 17 amino acids long. Trimming stripped 2 bases from V and 6 bases from J, with 20 bases between. Germline CDR1 reads MGHDK; CDR2 reads SYGVNS. CDR3 residues: CASSEDRPGVFGNEQFF. DNA for the CDR3: TGTGCCAGCAGTGAAGATCGTCCGGGGGTATTCGGCAATGAGCAGTTCTTC.

V gene TRBV6-5 combines with J gene TRBJ1-1, with 8 bases that match TRBD1. Germline CDR1 MNHEY, CDR2 SVGAGI. V dropped 4 bases and J dropped 6; count of bases not matched to a gene: 10. The CDR3 has 15 residues. The CDR3 coding sequence is TGTGCCAGCAGTTCCGTTGGACAGGGCAGGCCTGAAGCTTTCTTT. Translation gives CASSSVGQGRPEAFF.

V gene TRBV11-1 combines with J gene TRBJ2-7; tentatively, D is TRBD2 (5 bases). The germline V gene has CDR1 SGHAT and CDR2 FQDESV (reference sequence). This CDR3 region has 13 residues. V lost 5 bases and J lost 7, with 15 bases in between. The CDR3 nucleotides are TGTGCCAGCAGCATTTCCCGGTCGGGAGAGCAGTACTTC. Its protein product is CASSISRSGEQYF. Drawing the rest from reference TRBV11-1 and TRBJ2-7, the complete variable domain is EAEVAQSPRYKITEKSQAVAFWCDPISGHATLYWYRQILGQGPELLVQFQDESVVDDSQLPKDRFSAERLKGVDSTLKIQPAELGDSAMYLCASSISRSGEQYFGPGTRLTVT.

This clone was recorded a few times. This chain links TRBV10-3 with TRBJ2-7; no clear D. Per the germline V gene, CDR1 is ENHRY and CDR2 is SYGVKD. This CDR3 spans 15 amino acids. Deletions cut 2 bases from V and 1 base from J, with 12 bases between. CDR3 nucleotide sequence: TGTGCCATCAGTGAGGCGGCTACCTCTTCCTACGAGCAGTACTTC. It specifies CAISEAATSSYEQYF.

This clone has a handful of counts. This sequence joins TRBV19 and TRBJ2-5; the D gene is possibly TRBD1 (6 bases). Per germline, CDR1 LNHDA and CDR2 SQIVND (reference sequence). V was pared by 2 bases and J by 2 bases, with 9 bases between. The CDR3 is 14 residues long. In nucleotides, the CDR3 is TGTGCCAGTAGTATAATTGGACAGCAAGAGACCCAGTACTTC. This encodes CASSIIGQQETQYF.

This clone has a handful of counts. This chain's CDR3 is CASNRRGTPNEKLFF. The DNA of the CDR3 is TGTGCCAGCAATAGAAGGGGTACCCCAAATGAAAAACTGTTTTTT. The rearrangement links TRBV2 to TRBJ1-4, with D possibly matching TRBD1 (5 bases). The CDR3 covers 15 residues. With 7 bases removed from V and 5 bases from J, the gap between germline ends came to 17 bases. CDR1 SNHLY and CDR2 FYNNEI come from the germline V gene.

This clone was observed a handful of times. V gene TRBV5-6 combines with J gene TRBJ1-6; 7 nucleotides agree with TRBD1. J gave up 3 bases and V 2 bases, and 8 bases lay outside the gene matches. CDR1 is SGHDT and CDR2 is YYEEEE in the germline V gene. CDR3 size: 17 residues. This CDR3 reads CASSFSQGGGYNSPLHF. For the CDR3, the DNA is TGTGCCAGCAGCTTTTCCCAAGGGGGCGGCTATAATTCACCCCTCCACTTT.

This chain uses TRBV6-5 with TRBJ2-7, with 12 bases identical to TRBD1. The CDR3 runs 16 residues. After removal of 0 bases from V and 3 bases from J, the junction contained 3 bases not matched to a gene. The germline V gene encodes CDR1 MNHEY and CDR2 SVGAGI. The CDR3 DNA follows: TGTGCCAGCAGTTACTCCGGGACAGGGGGCTTCTACGAGCAGTACTTC. It translates to CASSYSGTGGFYEQYF.

Written as DNA, the CDR3 is TGTGCCAGCAGCTTGGAGTCTAGCGGTGACTACGAGCAGTACTTC. It specifies CASSLESSGDYEQYF. The J gene is TRBJ2-7, the V gene TRBV5-4; the match to TRBD2 covers 7 bases. The CDR3 extends over 15 amino acids. Per the germline V gene, CDR1 is SGHNT and CDR2 is YYREEE (reference sequence). The junction had 6 bases not matched to a gene; V was cut back by 0 bases and J by 3 bases. Full variable domain (remainder filled in from reference TRBV5-4 and TRBJ2-7): ETGVTQSPTHLIKTRGQQVTLRCSSQSGHNTVSWYQQALGQGPQFIFQYYREEENGRGNFPPRFSGLQFPNYSSELNVNALELDDSALYLCASSLESSGDYEQYFGPGTRLTVT.

This rearrangement joins TRBV2 to TRBJ2-7; D is uncertain. Germline values: CDR1 SNHLY, CDR2 FYNNEI. The CDR3 is made up of 15 amino acids. V was cut by 5 bases and J by 2 bases, with 16 bases left in between. The CDR3 bases are TGTGCCAGCAGTCCAAGTACAGTAAATACCTACGAGCAGTACTTC. Amino acids: CASSPSTVNTYEQYF.

This clone has more than one count but fewer than ten. The genes are TRBV28 and TRBJ1-5; TRBD1 agrees at 7 bases. V was pared by 6 bases and J by 7 bases, with 9 bases of the junction left unmatched. Germline CDR1 and CDR2: MDHEN and SYDVKM. This CDR3 has 14 residues. CDR3 amino acids: CASSPGGGRQPQHF. As DNA, the CDR3 is TGTGCCAGCAGCCCCGGAGGGGGCAGGCAGCCCCAGCATTTT.

This clone was seen only a few times. The chain is built from TRBV28 and TRBJ1-4; TRBD1 aligns across 8 bases. CDR1 is MDHEN and CDR2 is SYDVKM in the germline V gene. V trimming: 5 bases; J trimming: 4 bases; junction bases outside the gene matches: 9. CDR3 length equals 16 residues. The CDR3 nucleotides read TGTGCCAGCAGTCTTACAGGGGGGACCCTTAATGAAAAACTGTTTTTT. Translating gives CASSLTGGTLNEKLFF. The full variable domain, completed using reference TRBV28 and TRBJ1-4, is DVKVTQSSRYLVKRTGEKVFLECVQDMDHENMFWYRQDPGLGLRLIYFSYDVKMKEKGDIPEGYSVSREKKERFSLILESASTNQTSMYLCASSLTGGTLNEKLFFGSGTQLSVL.

This CDR3 reads CASSRIGPSTGELFF. As DNA, the CDR3 is TGTGCCAGCAGCCGGATTGGCCCTAGCACCGGGGAGCTGTTTTTT. J is TRBJ2-2 and V is TRBV7-2; D ambiguous. The V gene lost 5 bases and the J gene lost 4 bases, with 14 bases spanning the gap. CDR3 size: 15 residues. CDR1 and CDR2 (germline): SGHTA, FQGNSA.

The sample holds a few counts of this clone. V usage is TRBV30 and J usage is TRBJ2-2, with D hard to call. CDR3 length equals 12 residues. V was clipped by 4 bases and J by 0 bases, with 3 bases between them. Germline assignment: CDR1 GTSNPN and CDR2 SVGIG (reference sequence). CDR3 loop: CAWTSNTGELFF. The CDR3 nucleotides read TGTGCCTGGACTTCGAACACCGGGGAGCTGTTTTTT.

This clone was counted between two and nine times. The V and J genes are TRBV10-3 and TRBJ2-1, with D possibly being TRBD1 (5 bases). This CDR3 has 11 amino acids. Germline V gives CDR1 ENHRY, CDR2 SYGVKD. The ends were cut back, 9 bases at V and 5 bases at J, with 8 bases in the middle. Written as DNA, the CDR3 is TGTGCCATACAGGCCCACAATGAGCAGTTCTTC. It encodes CAIQAHNEQFF.

The CDR3 reads CASSPRGGSTDTQYF. CDR3 nucleotide sequence: TGTGCCAGCAGCCCTAGAGGAGGGAGCACAGATACGCAGTATTTT. The V call is TRBV9, the J call TRBJ2-3; D possibly corresponds to TRBD2 (6 bases). The germline gives CDR1 SGDLS, CDR2 YYNGEE. V was trimmed by 4 bases and J by 0 bases, leaving 12 bases between them. The CDR3 loop spans 15 amino acids.